Each of the 25 T cell receptor beta chains below was sequenced from the same sample in a study of vaccination and CD4 T cells after COVID-19 (dated by TCRdb to 2021 to 2024). The treatment or condition tag for this specimen amounts to: approximately 10-day PBMC culture with coronavirus spike peptide pools or control peptides (ViraFEST assay). Antigen specificity for these receptors is unknown. Libraries were made using PCR. The reads were generated on an Illumina iSeq 100. At the Johns Hopkins FTIC core, DNA from the cultured CD4+ T cells underwent TCR sequencing with the Oncomine TCR Beta short-read assay. TCRdb ran its own pipeline on the public reads, namely fastp trimming at Q25 and MiXCR clone calling, and kept in-frame beta chains. Under each unique CDR3 protein, matching rows form one entry showing the most common genes and DNA. This sample has some 14,000 distinct CDR3 sequences in its table, and about 60% of those were observed once. The ten top clones hold about 7.8% of the sample.

The specimen sequenced was CD4+ T cells from blood, cultured in vitro. These receptors came from a human donor who had recovered from COVID-19.

The CDR3 loop reads CSARKGHSGGNQETQYF. The CDR3 DNA reads TGCAGTGCTAGAAAGGGACATAGCGGGGGGAATCAAGAGACCCAGTACTTC. This chain connects TRBV20-1 to TRBJ2-5; TRBD2 matches 10 bases. CDR1 and CDR2 (germline): DFQATT, SNEGSKA (reference sequence). This CDR3 is built from 17 residues. Trimming took 2 bases from V and 2 from J; bases not matched to a gene: 11.

The chain couples TRBV20-1 to TRBJ2-7; a possible D gene is TRBD2 (7 bases). The CDR3 runs 16 residues. The V end was cut by 2 bases, the J end by 0 bases, with 17 bases between. CDR1 is DFQATT, CDR2 SNEGSKA, per germline (reference sequence). The CDR3, as DNA: TGCAGTGCTAGACACGCGGGGGCGCTTAGCTCCTACGAGCAGTACTTC. This codes for CSARHAGALSSYEQYF.

V and J are TRBV7-8 and TRBJ1-2; perhaps TRBD1 as D (5 bases). The V end was cut by 4 bases, the J end by 12 bases, with 18 bases between. Germline values: CDR1 SGHVS, CDR2 FQNEAQ. CDR3 size: 13 residues. As DNA, the CDR3 is TGTGCCAGCAGCTCCCTGATTAGGGGCGCGGACACCTTC. It yields the protein CASSSLIRGADTF.

The chain has TRBV4-3 and TRBJ1-2; 7 nucleotides match TRBD1. The CDR3 runs to 17 residues. Germline CDR1 LGHNA, CDR2 YSLEER. The V and J ends lost 4 bases and 6 bases, in that order; junction bases with no gene match: 17. The CDR3 protein is CASSPDTTTGWRHGYTF. CDR3 bases: TGCGCCAGCAGCCCGGACACGACGACAGGGTGGCGACATGGCTACACCTTC.

This chain joins TRBV5-1 and TRBJ2-5; 8 bases agree with TRBD2. Trimming cost V 4 bases and J 5 bases; bases outside gene matches: 7. This CDR3 contains 14 residues. Germline lookup yields CDR1 SGHRS and CDR2 YFSETQ. This CDR3 is CASSAAGVGETQYF. The CDR3 nucleotides are TGCGCCAGCAGCGCAGCGGGAGTGGGGGAGACCCAGTACTTC. The entire variable domain, with the rest obtained from reference TRBV5-1 and TRBJ2-5, is as follows: KAGVTQTPRYLIKTRGQQVTLSCSPISGHRSVSWYQQTPGQGLQFLFEYFSETQRNKGNFPGRFSGRQFSNSRSEMNVSTLELGDSALYLCASSAAGVGETQYFGPGTRLLVL.

This clonotype has only a few counts. The chain employs TRBV27 and TRBJ2-3; D is possibly TRBD1 or TRBD2 (5 bases each). Germline CDR1 MNHEY, CDR2 SMNVEV (reference sequence). Deletions cut 3 bases from V and 8 bases from J, with 18 bases between. The CDR3 covers 15 residues. The CDR3 DNA sequence: TGTGCCAGCAGTTTCGTGGCTCCCGGGGCGGGTACGCAGTATTTT. Translated, it gives CASSFVAPGAGTQYF.

This clonotype has just a few counts. The V gene is TRBV20-1, the J gene TRBJ2-5; maybe TRBD1 (5 bases). The CDR3 totals 15 residues. Trimming took off 3 bases at V and 2 bases at J, with 16 bases between the two ends. Germline lookup yields CDR1 DFQATT and CDR2 SNEGSKA (reference sequence). The DNA of the CDR3 is TGCAGTGCTAGCAAGGTTGGGGCCCTACAAGAGACCCAGTACTTC. As protein: CSASKVGALQETQYF.

This clonotype was recorded a few times. This chain joins TRBV20-1 and TRBJ2-5; TRBD2 aligns across 12 bases. The length of the CDR3 is 18 residues. Germline V gives CDR1 DFQATT, CDR2 SNEGSKA (reference sequence). The trim removed 0 bases at V and 3 bases at J, leaving 11 bases unmatched. The CDR3, as DNA: TGCAGTGCTAGAGATCCGTTGGCGACTAGCGGGAGAGAAGAGACCCAGTACTTC. Amino acid sequence: CSARDPLATSGREETQYF.

In its sample, this clonotype was seen a few times. The genes are TRBV10-1 and TRBJ1-1; D not certain. This CDR3 is built from 13 residues. V lost 2 bases and J 3 bases, leaving 7 bases between the germline ends. CDR1 is WNHNN, CDR2 SYGVQD, per germline (reference sequence). The CDR3 DNA reads as TGCGCCAGCAGTGAGACGGGGTACACTGAAGCTTTCTTT. Translated, it gives CASSETGYTEAFF.

This clonotype came up once. The J gene is TRBJ2-5, the V gene TRBV6-1; a weak D match, TRBD2 (6 bases). The CDR3 runs 14 residues. From germline, CDR1 is MNHNS and CDR2 SASEGT. With 5 bases removed from V and 1 base from J, the gap between germline ends came to 11 bases. CDR3 nucleotide sequence: TGTGCCAGCAGTCCGGACTATATCCAAGAGACCCAGTACTTC. Encoded protein: CASSPDYIQETQYF.

The chain recombines TRBV28 with TRBJ1-3; D perhaps matches TRBD1 (5 bases). V lost 4 bases and J lost 4, with 14 bases in between. Germline V gives CDR1 MDHEN, CDR2 SYDVKM. CDR3 length: 15 amino acids. CDR3 protein: CASSSRVRLGNTIYF. In DNA form, the CDR3 reads TGTGCCAGCAGTTCCAGGGTCCGGTTAGGAAACACCATATATTTT.

V and J are TRBV25-1 and TRBJ2-1; TRBD2 might be the D (5 bases). The V gene's germline CDR1 is MGHDK and CDR2 SYGVNS. V shed 6 bases and J shed 7 bases, with 13 bases lying between them. The CDR3 runs 13 residues. The DNA of the CDR3 is TGTGCCAGCAGCCTAGCTGGGCGGAATGAGCAGTTCTTC. It yields the protein CASSLAGRNEQFF.

This clonotype is classed as large (0.1 to 1%). The genes are TRBV12-3 or TRBV12-4 and TRBJ2-7, with D maybe TRBD2 (6 bases). Trimming took 5 bases from V and 3 from J, leaving 8 bases between them. This CDR3 is built from 12 residues. This chain's CDR3 is CASSRGNYEQYF. CDR3 sequence (DNA): TGTGCCAGCAGTCGCGGGAACTACGAGCAGTACTTC.

Note on this clonotype: Germline is not matched at one junction end, which may reflect a read error. The CDR3 nucleotides read TGTGCCACCAGTAGGCCATCAGAGACCCAGTACTTC. Translating gives CATSRPSETQYF. The V gene is TRBV2, the J gene TRBJ2-5; D is unresolved. The CDR3 is 12 residues long. Germline V gene sequence: CDR1 SNHLY, CDR2 FYNNEI. Drawing the rest from reference TRBV2 and TRBJ2-5, the complete variable domain is EPEVTQTPSHQVTQMGQEVILRCVPISNHLYFYWYRQILGQKVEFLVSFYNNEISEKSEIFDDQFSVERPDGSNFTLKIRSTKLEDSAMYFCATSRPSETQYFGPGTRLLVL.

This clonotype has just a few counts. V usage is TRBV7-9 and J usage is TRBJ1-2; no reliable D call. There are 13 residues in the CDR3. Trimming removed 5 bases at V and 5 bases at J, with 12 bases between. CDR1 is SEHNR and CDR2 is FQNEAQ in the germline V gene (reference sequence). CDR3 amino acids: CASSPDGEYGYTF. The CDR3 nucleotides read TGTGCCAGCAGCCCAGACGGGGAGTATGGCTACACCTTC.

J is TRBJ1-1 and V is TRBV5-1; D is uncertain. The V end was cut by 4 bases, the J end by 2 bases, with 15 bases between. Per the germline V gene, CDR1 is SGHRS and CDR2 is YFSETQ. This CDR3 is 15 amino acids long. The CDR3 loop is CASSPQKGGNTEAFF. The CDR3 DNA reads TGCGCCAGCAGCCCCCAGAAGGGCGGTAACACTGAAGCTTTCTTT.

This clonotype was counted a few times. This rearrangement joins TRBV20-1 to TRBJ2-1; 12 nucleotides align to TRBD1. The ends lost 8 bases at V and 8 bases at J; junction bases unmatched: 19. CDR1 DFQATT and CDR2 SNEGSKA come from the germline V gene (reference sequence). The CDR3 has 17 residues. CDR3 sequence: CSTPGTGGESGSYEQFF. The CDR3 nucleotides are TGCAGTACCCCCGGGACAGGGGGCGAGAGCGGGAGCTATGAGCAGTTCTTC.

The chain employs TRBV7-3 and TRBJ2-3, with 7 nucleotides matching TRBD1. The CDR3 length is 13 residues. V lost 5 bases, J lost 1 base, and 0 bases stayed unmatched. The V gene's germline CDR1 is SGHTA and CDR2 FQGTGA. The CDR3 DNA reads TGTGCCAGCAGCGGGACAGGCACAGATACGCAGTATTTT. Protein product: CASSGTGTDTQYF.

V is TRBV20-1 and J is TRBJ2-5; 11 bases agree with TRBD2. With V trimmed by 1 base and J by 2 bases, 6 bases remained unmatched. The CDR3 length is 16 residues. CDR1 is DFQATT, CDR2 SNEGSKA, per germline (reference sequence). Written as DNA, the CDR3 is TGCAGTGCTAGAGGCACTAGCGGGAGAGTACAAGAGACCCAGTACTTC. This encodes CSARGTSGRVQETQYF.

The rearrangement links TRBV27 to TRBJ1-2; TRBD1 matches 10 bases. The CDR3 sequence is 13 residues long. Trimming removed 6 bases from V and 8 bases from J; junction bases left unmatched: 6. Germline V CDR1 and CDR2: MNHEY, SMNVEV (reference sequence). CDR3 bases: TGTGCCAGCAGCTCCGGGACAGGGGTGGGCTACACCTTC. Protein sequence: CASSSGTGVGYTF.

The chain joins TRBV6-2 or TRBV6-3 to TRBJ2-2; D remains ambiguous. This CDR3 is 14 amino acids long. V dropped 6 bases and J dropped 0 bases, with 8 bases sitting between them. The V gene's germline CDR1 is MNHEY and CDR2 SVGEGT. CDR3 bases: TGTGCCAGCAGCCGTAGCTCGAACACCGGGGAGCTGTTTTTT. Amino acids: CASSRSSNTGELFF.

The chain recombines TRBV7-8 with TRBJ1-6, with D perhaps matching TRBD1 (6 bases). This CDR3 comprises 15 residues. The V end was cut by 7 bases, the J end by 1 base, with 11 bases between. Germline CDR1 SGHVS, CDR2 FQNEAQ. The CDR3 region is CASNPGQSYNSPLHF. The CDR3 bases are TGTGCCAGCAACCCAGGACAGTCCTATAATTCACCCCTCCACTTT.

The chain couples TRBV7-9 to TRBJ2-5, with D possibly TRBD1 on 5 matching bases. The CDR3 consists of 14 residues. The germline CDR1 and CDR2 sequences are SEHNR and FQNEAQ (reference sequence). V was pared by 3 bases and J by 2 bases, with 10 bases between. In DNA, the CDR3 is TGTGCCAGCAGCTTGATCGCAGGGCAAGAGACCCAGTACTTC. It is translated as CASSLIAGQETQYF.

The chain couples TRBV20-1 to TRBJ1-6; D is perhaps TRBD1 (5 bases). The CDR3 has 12 amino acids. The germline V and J ends were trimmed by 4 bases and 10 bases, with 11 bases remaining between them. CDR1 DFQATT and CDR2 SNEGSKA come from the germline V gene (reference sequence). CDR3 DNA: TGCAGTGCTATCGTTAGGGGCTCACCCCTCCACTTT. Translation: CSAIVRGSPLHF.

The rearrangement uses TRBV20-1 and TRBJ2-3; D remains ambiguous. CDR3 length equals 15 residues. V was clipped by 1 base and J by 0 bases, with 11 bases between them. Germline V gives CDR1 DFQATT, CDR2 SNEGSKA (reference sequence). The DNA for the CDR3 is TGCAGTGCTAGAGTTGAATTCACTAGCACAGATACGCAGTATTTT. Amino acids: CSARVEFTSTDTQYF.